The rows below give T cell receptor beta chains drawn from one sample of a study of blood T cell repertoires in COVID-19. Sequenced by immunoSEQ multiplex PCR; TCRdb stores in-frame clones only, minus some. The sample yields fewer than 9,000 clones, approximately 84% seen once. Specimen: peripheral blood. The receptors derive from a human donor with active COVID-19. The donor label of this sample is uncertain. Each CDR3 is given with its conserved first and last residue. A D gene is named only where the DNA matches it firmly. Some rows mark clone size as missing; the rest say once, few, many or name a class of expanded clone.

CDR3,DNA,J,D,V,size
CASSLGQGVHGIYEQYF,TGTGCCAGCAGCCTGGGACAGGGGGTTCATGGAATCTACGAGCAGTACTTC,TRBJ2-7,TRBD1,TRBV6-2/TRBV6-3,.
CASSFTSFTSYNEQFF,TGTGCCAGCAGCTTTACTTCCTTTACCTCCTACAATGAGCAGTTCTTC,TRBJ2-1,.,TRBV7-3,.
CASSLLRSPGELFF,TGTGCCAGCAGCCTTTTGCGGTCCCCCGGGGAGCTGTTTTTT,TRBJ2-2,.,TRBV3-1/TRBV3-2,.
CAWNPGLLSYGYTF,TGTGCCTGGAATCCCGGACTATTAAGCTATGGCTACACCTTC,TRBJ1-2,.,TRBV30,.
CASSLRDRGRGQPQHF,TGCGCCAGCAGCCTTAGGGACAGGGGACGTGGGCAGCCCCAGCATTTT,TRBJ1-5,TRBD1,TRBV4-1,.
CASSKEPRDTIRRESNQPQHF,TGTGCCAGCAGCAAAGAGCCCCGGGACACCATCCGACGGGAAAGCAATCAGCCCCAGCATTTT,TRBJ1-5,.,TRBV21-1,.
CASSADVQRLDRNQETQYF,TGTGCCAGCAGCGCAGATGTTCAACGATTAGACAGAAACCAAGAGACCCAGTACTTC,TRBJ2-5,.,TRBV7-9,.
CASSPPADYEQYF,TGTGCCAGCAGCCCCCCCGCAGACTACGAGCAGTACTTC,TRBJ2-7,.,TRBV7-9,.
CASRGTGGTEAFF,TGTGCCAGTAGGGGGACAGGAGGGACTGAAGCTTTCTTT,TRBJ1-1,TRBD1,TRBV19,.
CASTLGGVGGNEQFF,TGTGCCAGCACCCTGGGGGGGGTAGGAGGGAATGAGCAGTTCTTC,TRBJ2-1,TRBD2,TRBV9,.
CASSLPTGMDLQETQYF,TGTGCCAGCAGCTTACCAACAGGGATGGACCTCCAAGAGACCCAGTACTTC,TRBJ2-5,.,TRBV7-8,.
CAWRRDSLRGYTF,TGTGCCTGGAGAAGGGACAGCCTACGAGGCTACACCTTC,TRBJ1-2,TRBD1,TRBV30,few
CASSRGPEETYNEQFF,TGTGCCAGCAGCCGCGGGCCAGAAGAGACCTACAATGAGCAGTTCTTC,TRBJ2-1,.,TRBV7-9,.
CASSPFRDNEQYF,TGTGCCAGCAGTCCCTTTAGGGACAACGAGCAGTACTTC,TRBJ2-7,.,TRBV27,.
CASTYRGTTEAFF,TGTGCCAGCACTTACAGGGGAACCACTGAAGCTTTCTTT,TRBJ1-1,TRBD1,TRBV2,.
CASKRDKDYGYTF,TGTGCCAGCAAGCGCGATAAGGACTATGGCTACACCTTC,TRBJ1-2,.,TRBV2,.
CASSLPGTDTQYF,TGTGCCAGCAGCTTACCAGGCACAGATACGCAGTATTTT,TRBJ2-3,.,TRBV11-2,.
CASSSSGVGTQYF,TGTGCCAGCAGTTCCTCAGGGGTGGGAACGCAGTATTTT,TRBJ2-3,.,TRBV28,once
CASSLEGPNEQFF,TGTGCCAGCAGCTTAGAGGGCCCTAATGAGCAGTTCTTC,TRBJ2-1,.,TRBV11-3,.
CASSDTSGRSTDTQYF,TGTGCCAGCAGTGATACTAGCGGGAGGAGTACAGATACGCAGTATTTT,TRBJ2-3,TRBD2,TRBV2,.
CASSMRQATNEKLFF,TGCGCCAGCAGCATGCGACAGGCAACTAATGAAAAACTGTTTTTT,TRBJ1-4,.,TRBV4-1,once
CASSHLVTGELFF,TGCGCCAGCAGCCACCTAGTCACCGGGGAGCTGTTTTTT,TRBJ2-2,.,TRBV4-1,medium-sized
CAIHKGGRDNEQFF,TGTGCCATCCATAAAGGGGGCCGGGACAATGAGCAGTTCTTC,TRBJ2-1,TRBD1,TRBV10-3,.
CAGGQGDGPYEQYF,TGTGCCGGAGGACAGGGGGACGGGCCCTACGAGCAGTACTTC,TRBJ2-7,TRBD1,TRBV5-5,.
CASSLSGTRVTYEQYF,TGTGCCAGCAGCCTCTCCGGAACCAGGGTTACCTACGAGCAGTACTTC,TRBJ2-7,.,TRBV27,.
CASSLVGDGALHF,TGTGCCAGCAGCTTAGTCGGGGATGGGGCCCTCCACTTT,TRBJ1-6,.,TRBV11-2,once
CAISVLDRDNEQFF,TGTGCCATCAGTGTTTTGGACAGGGACAATGAGCAGTTCTTC,TRBJ2-1,TRBD1,TRBV10-3,.
CASSLAGKYTDTQYF,TGTGCCAGCAGCTTAGCTGGCAAATACACAGATACGCAGTATTTT,TRBJ2-3,.,TRBV13,once
CASSLGVGRGTSETQYF,TGTGCCAGCAGCTTAGGGGTGGGGAGGGGAACTTCAGAGACCCAGTACTTC,TRBJ2-5,TRBD2,TRBV7-8,.
CASSREQYNEQFF,TGTGCCAGCAGCCGGGAGCAGTACAATGAGCAGTTCTTC,TRBJ2-1,.,TRBV3-1/TRBV3-2,.
CASRPLTGYEQYF,TGTGCCAGCAGACCCCTGACAGGGTACGAGCAGTACTTC,TRBJ2-7,TRBD1,TRBV11-2,.
CASTEGSTNEKLFF,TGTGCCAGTACGGAGGGTTCGACTAATGAAAAACTGTTTTTT,TRBJ1-4,.,TRBV19,.
CASSGQGATQFF,TGTGCCAGCAGCGGACAAGGCGCCACCCAGTTCTTC,TRBJ2-1,.,TRBV9,.
CASSFGGGFNQPQHF,TGTGCCAGCAGTTTTGGGGGGGGCTTTAATCAGCCCCAGCATTTT,TRBJ1-5,.,TRBV28,.
CASSALRDRVNEQFF,TGTGCCAGCAGTGCTCTCCGGGACAGGGTGAATGAGCAGTTCTTC,TRBJ2-1,TRBD1,TRBV6-6,.
CASSWDYYEQFF,TGTGCCAGCAGCTGGGACTATTATGAGCAGTTCTTC,TRBJ2-1,TRBD2,TRBV5-6,few
CASSSQTLPGELNEQFF,TGTGCCAGTAGTTCTCAGACTCTTCCTGGCGAATTAAATGAGCAGTTCTTC,TRBJ2-1,.,TRBV19,.
CASSLRTENTGELFF,TGTGCCAGCTCACTCCGGACAGAGAACACCGGGGAGCTGTTTTTT,TRBJ2-2,.,TRBV18,.
CATSRGLVSTDTQYF,TGTGCCACCAGCAGAGGACTAGTGAGCACAGATACGCAGTATTTT,TRBJ2-3,.,TRBV15,.
CASSPRRQGNEQYF,TGTGCCAGCAGCCCAAGGAGGCAGGGGAACGAGCAGTACTTC,TRBJ2-7,.,TRBV11-3,once
CAISTRTDTEAFF,TGTGCCATCAGTACCCGTACGGACACTGAAGCTTTCTTT,TRBJ1-1,.,TRBV10-3,.
CASSLRGTEAFF,TGTGCCAGCAGTTTAAGAGGGACTGAAGCTTTCTTT,TRBJ1-1,.,TRBV28,.
CASSSNYAEAFF,TGTGCCAGCAGTTCCAACTATGCTGAAGCTTTCTTT,TRBJ1-1,.,TRBV12-3/TRBV12-4,.
CASSLGLAGASSYEQYF,TGTGCCAGCAGCTTAGGACTAGCGGGAGCTTCCTCCTACGAGCAGTACTTC,TRBJ2-7,TRBD2,TRBV7-8,.